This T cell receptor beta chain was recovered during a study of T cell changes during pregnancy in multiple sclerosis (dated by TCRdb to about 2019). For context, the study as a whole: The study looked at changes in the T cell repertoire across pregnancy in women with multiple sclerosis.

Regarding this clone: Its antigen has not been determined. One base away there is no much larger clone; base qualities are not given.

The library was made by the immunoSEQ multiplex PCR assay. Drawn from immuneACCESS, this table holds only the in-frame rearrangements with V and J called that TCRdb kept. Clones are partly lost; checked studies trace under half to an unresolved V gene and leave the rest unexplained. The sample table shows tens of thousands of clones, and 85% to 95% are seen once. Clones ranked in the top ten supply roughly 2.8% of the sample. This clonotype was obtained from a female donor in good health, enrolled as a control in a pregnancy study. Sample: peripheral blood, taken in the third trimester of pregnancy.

The CDR3 protein: CASSEEVAGGNEQFF. The DNA is as follows: TGTGCCAGCAGTGAAGAGGTAGCGGGAGGGAATGAGCAGTTCTTC. In this chain, TRBV2 is recombined with TRBJ2-1; the central 11 bases match TRBD2. There are 15 amino acids in the CDR3, from cysteine to phenylalanine inclusive. The read is trimmed to its CDR3 DNA, 45 bases read in frame from base 1. The germline V gene specifies SNHLY as CDR1 and FYNNEI as CDR2. Clipping removes 1 base from V and 7 bases from J, with 3 as the unmatched junction base count.